The sequence of this T cell receptor (beta chain) was determined in a study of blood T cell repertoires in COVID-19. Study-wide context: PBMCs, B-cell-depleted T cells, or T cells were the source of the cDNA or gDNA that made up the material.

The assay was immunoSEQ multiplex PCR, and TCRdb's table has in-frame clones only and misses some. The data hold tens of thousands of clones, with 90% observed a single time. The germline V gene has CDR1 WSHSY and CDR2 SAAADI. V lost 2 bases to trimming and J lost 5 bases, with 18 bases between them. The CDR3 is made up of 16 amino acids. The chain combines TRBV10-2 with TRBJ1-1; D gene uncertain. The sequenced sample consisted of peripheral blood. The clonotype comes from a woman aged 40 to 50 with active COVID-19. Written as DNA, the CDR3 is TGCGCCAGCAGTGAGGAGGGTTCCCTGGAACGGACTGAAGCTTTCTTT. Its protein is CASSEEGSLERTEAFF.